This TCR beta chain was retrieved from a study of cytomegalovirus exposure and HLA in healthy donors. Study details: In a later analysis, the 90 to 150 validation repertoires were reported to have used the same platform as the 550 to 850 first-cohort repertoires.

The CDR3 extends over 14 amino acids. Unmatched junction bases numbered 7, after V lost 6 bases and J lost 5 bases. Germline-derived CDR1 and CDR2 are MNHEY and SVGAGI. In the case of this clone: Its matching antigen is unknown.

Only in-frame clones appear in the TCRdb table, and some are missing; sequencing was by immunoSEQ multiplex PCR. The sample records about 130,000 clones, about 87% being singletons. The study, taken as a whole, reports: Cytomegalovirus status was reportedly diagnosed by the classifier with high specificity and sensitivity. In vitro, a few CMV-associated chains proved specific for CMV antigens.

Specimen: PBMCs. The sequence came from a woman younger than 45 in good health and CMV-seropositive. V and J are TRBV6-5 and TRBJ2-5; 9 bases agree with TRBD1. CDR3 residues: CASSPYRGRETQYF. The CDR3 region has the DNA TGTGCCAGCAGCCCCTACAGGGGGCGCGAGACCCAGTACTTC.